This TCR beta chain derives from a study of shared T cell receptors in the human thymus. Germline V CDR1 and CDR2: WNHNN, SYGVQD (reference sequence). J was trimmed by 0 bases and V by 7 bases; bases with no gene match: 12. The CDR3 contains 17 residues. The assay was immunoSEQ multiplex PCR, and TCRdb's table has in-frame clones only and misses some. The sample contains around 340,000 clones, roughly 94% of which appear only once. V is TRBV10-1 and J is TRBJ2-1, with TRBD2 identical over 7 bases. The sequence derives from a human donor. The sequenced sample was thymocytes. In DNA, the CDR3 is TGCGCCAGCACCCGGACTAGGTCCTTTAGCTCCTACAATGAGCAGTTCTTC. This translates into CASTRTRSFSSYNEQFF.